These T cell receptor beta chains were read from a single sample in a study of response to subunit inactivated influenza vaccine. TCRdb used MiXCR to reprocess the RT-PCR reads, holding one entry per CDR3 protein. The sample includes about 570,000 distinct CDR3 sequences, 11% of them seen just once. These data are also associated with another study on T cells expressing NK-cell markers.

The sample was PBMCs from blood, taken on the day of vaccination. These receptor sequences come from a man in his fifties or sixties who received an inactivated influenza vaccine. Each CDR3 is given with its conserved first and last residue. The D gene is left open where the match is weak. Clone size is not always given. Where it is, it says once, few, many or a class for expanded clones.

TRBD1 TRBJ1-1 many 15 TRBV10-3 CAISDPRTGGTEAFF TGTGCCATCAGTGATCCCAGGACAGGGGGCACTGAAGCTTTCTTT
TRBD1 TRBJ2-1 few 14 TRBV18 CASSPRDSYDEQFF TGTGCCAGCTCCCCACGGGACAGCTACGATGAGCAGTTCTTC
NA TRBJ2-1 NA 14 TRBV10-3 CAIRDSDATNEQFF TGTGCCATCAGAGACTCGGACGCTACCAATGAGCAGTTCTTC
TRBD2 TRBJ2-1 NA 16 TRBV6-8 CASSYFASGIDNEQFF TGTGCCAGCAGTTACTTTGCTAGCGGAATCGACAATGAGCAGTTCTTC
TRBD1 TRBJ2-7 many 14 TRBV7-9 CASSLGQGMYEQYF TGTGCCAGCAGCTTAGGACAGGGGATGTACGAGCAGTACTTC
NA TRBJ1-1 many 12 TRBV7-9 CASRLGNTEAFF TGTGCCAGCAGACTAGGGAACACTGAAGCTTTCTTT
TRBD1 TRBJ1-4 few 15 TRBV12-3/TRBV12-4 CASSPRTGRREKLFF TGTGCCAGCAGTCCGAGGACAGGCCGTCGTGAAAAACTGTTTTTT
NA TRBJ2-1 few 14 TRBV10-3 CAISEYRDYNEQFF TGTGCCATCAGTGAGTATCGCGACTACAATGAGCAGTTCTTC
NA TRBJ2-2 few 14 TRBV6-5 CASSYGDTTGELFF TGTGCCAGCAGTTACGGGGACACCACCGGGGAGCTGTTTTTT
NA TRBJ2-1 many 16 TRBV12-3/TRBV12-4 CASSSSGTGSYNEQFF TGTGCCAGCAGTTCCTCTGGGACTGGCTCCTACAATGAGCAGTTCTTC
TRBD1 TRBJ1-1 NA 12 TRBV30 CAWSATGVVAFF TGTGCCTGGAGTGCTACAGGGGTAGTAGCTTTCTTT
NA TRBJ1-5 few 17 TRBV6-2/TRBV6-3 CASYPATGFWSNQPQHF TGTGCCAGCTACCCTGCTACAGGGTTTTGGAGCAATCAGCCCCAGCATTTT
NA TRBJ2-4 many 17 TRBV18 CASSPGAGVSAKNIQYF TGTGCCAGCTCACCAGGCGCAGGGGTTTCAGCCAAAAACATTCAGTACTTC
TRBD1 TRBJ2-1 NA 16 TRBV12-3/TRBV12-4 CASSPGQGGPYNEQFF TGTGCCAGCAGTCCCGGACAGGGAGGTCCTTACAATGAGCAGTTCTTC
TRBD2 TRBJ2-2 few 17 TRBV27 CASSFGLAGGNTGELFF TGTGCCAGCAGTTTTGGACTAGCGGGAGGAAACACCGGGGAGCTGTTTTTT
NA TRBJ1-1 NA 21 TRBV27 CASSSLAHLGRAAILNTEAFF TGTGCCAGCAGTTCCTTAGCGCACTTGGGGCGGGCGGCGATCCTGAACACTGAAGCTTTCTTT
NA TRBJ2-5 few 16 TRBV7-6 CASSLDPGLGQETQYF TGTGCCAGCAGCTTAGATCCGGGGTTGGGACAAGAGACCCAGTACTTC
TRBD1 TRBJ1-6 many 13 TRBV5-1 CASSDRENSPLHF TGCGCCAGCAGCGACAGGGAAAATTCACCCCTCCACTTT
NA TRBJ1-3 few 17 TRBV9 CASSVGIGGNSGNTIYF TGTGCCAGCAGCGTAGGAATAGGGGGTAACTCTGGAAACACCATATATTTT
TRBD1 TRBJ2-4 few 16 TRBV5-1 CASSPGQGGTGNIQYF TGCGCCAGCAGCCCAGGACAGGGTGGCACGGGGAACATTCAGTACTTC
TRBD2 TRBJ2-1 few 15 TRBV7-2 CASRKAGTNNNEQFF TGTGCCAGCAGAAAGGCCGGGACTAACAACAATGAGCAGTTCTTC
TRBD2 TRBJ2-5 few 15 TRBV24-1 CATSAIGGLEETQYF TGTGCCACCAGTGCTATCGGGGGACTAGAGGAGACCCAGTACTTC
NA TRBJ2-3 few 13 TRBV15 CATSRVGRDTQYF TGTGCCACCAGCAGAGTGGGAAGAGATACGCAGTATTTT
NA TRBJ2-7 NA 12 TRBV6-6 CASTGNPYEQYF TGTGCCAGCACCGGGAATCCCTACGAGCAGTACTTC
NA TRBJ2-7 NA 15 TRBV5-5 CASSLEGTKVHEQYF TGTGCCAGCAGCTTGGAAGGGACAAAGGTGCACGAGCAGTACTTC
NA TRBJ2-1 few 15 TRBV7-2 CASSLARPFYNEQFF TGTGCCAGCAGCTTAGCGCGGCCCTTCTACAATGAGCAGTTCTTC
TRBD2 TRBJ2-7 many 16 TRBV3-1 CASSPGALAGMDEQYF TGTGCCAGCAGCCCAGGCGCACTAGCGGGAATGGACGAGCAGTACTTC
NA TRBJ1-5 NA 14 TRBV4-2 CASSQGVANQPQHF TGTGCCAGCAGCCAAGGCGTGGCCAATCAGCCCCAGCATTTT
TRBD2 TRBJ2-1 few 16 TRBV12-3/TRBV12-4 CASRSLAGALYNEQFF TGTGCCAGCAGGTCCCTAGCGGGGGCCCTCTACAATGAGCAGTTCTTC
NA TRBJ1-5 NA 14 TRBV28 CASSPSDSNQPQHF TGTGCCAGCAGTCCATCGGATTCCAATCAGCCCCAGCATTTT
TRBD2 TRBJ2-3 few 16 TRBV4-1 CASSPGGLAGGDTQYF TGCGCCAGCAGCCCCGGAGGACTAGCGGGAGGTGATACGCAGTATTTT
NA TRBJ2-2 few 18 TRBV11-2 CASSLNPNLVGIRGVLFF TGTGCCAGCAGCTTAAACCCAAATTTAGTAGGGATTAGAGGAGTGCTGTTTTTT
NA TRBJ2-5 few 15 TRBV9 CASSPGGVFRETQYF TGTGCCAGCAGCCCCGGCGGGGTATTTAGAGAGACCCAGTACTTC
NA TRBJ2-3 NA 11 TRBV12-3/TRBV12-4 CATKWADTQYF TGTGCCACGAAATGGGCAGATACGCAGTATTTT
NA TRBJ2-1 few 13 TRBV20-1 CSAAKGFYNEQFF TGCAGTGCTGCAAAGGGGTTCTACAATGAGCAGTTCTTC
NA TRBJ1-5 many 13 TRBV6-5 CASSYRANQPQHF TGTGCCAGCAGTTACAGGGCCAATCAGCCCCAGCATTTT
TRBD2 TRBJ2-1 NA 17 TRBV20-1 CSARDSAGGYSYNEQFF TGCAGTGCTAGAGATTCAGCGGGGGGATACTCCTACAATGAGCAGTTCTTC
NA TRBJ2-1 few 14 TRBV6-2/TRBV6-3 CASRQTGTYNEQFF TGTGCCAGCAGACAGACAGGAACCTACAATGAGCAGTTCTTC
NA TRBJ2-1 few 16 TRBV7-6 CASSPGSGTTYNEQFF TGTGCCAGCAGCCCAGGGTCCGGGACGACCTACAATGAGCAGTTCTTC
NA TRBJ2-7 few 17 TRBV6-1 CASRPTTGPTTSYEQYF TGTGCCAGCAGACCAACGACAGGACCTACAACCTCCTACGAGCAGTACTTC
NA TRBJ2-7 NA 13 TRBV9 CASSVAGDHEQYF TGTGCCAGCAGCGTAGCCGGGGACCACGAGCAGTACTTC
TRBD1 TRBJ1-5 few 14 TRBV30 CAWNDRASNQPQHF TGTGCCTGGAATGACAGGGCAAGCAATCAGCCCCAGCATTTT
NA TRBJ2-5 many 12 TRBV7-9 CASSYLTETQYF TGTGCCAGCAGCTACCTGACGGAGACCCAGTACTTC
NA TRBJ2-1 few 15 TRBV7-2 CASSSSLAPYNEQFF TGTGCCAGCAGCTCCTCGCTCGCCCCCTACAATGAGCAGTTCTTC
TRBD2 TRBJ2-2 few 16 TRBV7-6 CASSKAGALSTGELFF TGTGCCAGCAGCAAAGCGGGAGCCCTTAGCACCGGGGAGCTGTTTTTT
NA TRBJ2-7 few 15 TRBV4-1 CASSQGASSSQEQYF TGCGCCAGCAGCCAAGGCGCCAGCTCCTCTCAGGAGCAGTACTTC
TRBD1 TRBJ2-7 NA 13 TRBV20-1 CSASGTGALEQYF TGCAGTGCTAGCGGGACAGGGGCTCTGGAGCAGTACTTC
NA TRBJ1-5 many 15 TRBV7-8 CASSLNRDFNQPQHF TGTGCCAGCAGCTTAAACAGGGATTTCAATCAGCCCCAGCATTTT